This entry describes one T cell receptor beta chain. As yet, its antigen is unknown. One junction end does not reproduce the germline sequence, and a read error may be involved. Each CDR3 protein gets one entry after TCRdb re-called the 5' RACE reads with MiXCR. The sample carries under 250,000 distinct CDR3 sequences, under 30% recorded once. The source of the sample is a study of T-cell memory formation after mild COVID-19. Study findings and constraints: Some clones that responded were present in memory (sampled pre-infection), which suggests cross-reactive memory joined. Contracting CD8+ clones were enriched in EMRA, CD4+ mainly in CM and EM. The authors left the SARS-CoV-2 specificity of second-wave clones peaking on day 37 unconfirmed. Day 15 to 85 contractors were CD4/CD8 balanced; later expanders leaned CD4+.

CDR3 length: 15 residues. CDR1 is MNHNY, CDR2 SVGAGI, per germline (reference sequence). This TCR derives from an adult woman who had mild COVID-19 (a few samples of this study predate the infection). Cell type and time point are not known. Material for sequencing was PBMCs or a T cell subset sorted from them (not recorded which). The chain recombines TRBV6-6 with TRBJ2-3, with D possibly TRBD2 on 6 matching bases. Here the CDR3 reads CVSSSRSGATDTQYF. Here the CDR3 DNA reads TGTGTCAGCAGTTCCCGTAGCGGTGCCACAGATACGCAGTATTTT.